This is a list of T cell receptor beta chains from one sample in a study of control samples from healthy donors and cancer patients. Sequenced by immunoSEQ multiplex PCR; TCRdb stores in-frame clones only, minus some. The data contain about 130,000 clones, 80% to 95% of them singletons. Sequenced: blood. These receptors came from a man aged 18 to 35 in good health. CDR3s include the opening cysteine and the closing phenylalanine or tryptophan. Each record gives: clone size, V gene, J gene, D gene, CDR3 protein, CDR3 DNA. A D gene is named only where the DNA matches it firmly. Clone size is shown for a subset of rows, as once, few, many or a class of expanded clone.

clone_size: NA
v_call: TRBV3-1/TRBV3-2
j_call: TRBJ2-3
d_call: TRBD2
cdr3_aa: CASSPGLAGGRGTDTQYF
cdr3_nt: TGTGCCAGCAGCCCCGGACTAGCGGGGGGGCGTGGCACAGATACGCAGTATTTT

clone_size: NA
v_call: TRBV7-9
j_call: TRBJ2-5
d_call: TRBD2
cdr3_aa: CASSLRLAGGVRETQYF
cdr3_nt: TGTGCCAGCAGCCTCCGTTTAGCGGGAGGGGTCAGGGAGACCCAGTACTTC

clone_size: NA
v_call: TRBV5-3
j_call: TRBJ1-6
d_call: NA
cdr3_aa: CARSLGSYNSPLHF
cdr3_nt: TGTGCCAGAAGCTTGGGGTCTTATAATTCACCCCTCCACTTT

clone_size: NA
v_call: TRBV18
j_call: TRBJ1-1
d_call: NA
cdr3_aa: CASSPLPQGTEAFF
cdr3_nt: TGTGCCAGCTCACCACTGCCCCAGGGCACTGAAGCTTTCTTT

clone_size: NA
v_call: TRBV10-2
j_call: TRBJ2-3
d_call: TRBD2
cdr3_aa: CASGPGGGTDTQYF
cdr3_nt: TGCGCCAGCGGCCCGGGGGGGGGCACAGATACGCAGTATTTT

clone_size: NA
v_call: TRBV5-4
j_call: TRBJ1-1
d_call: NA
cdr3_aa: CASSLAADINEAFF
cdr3_nt: TGTGCCAGCAGCTTGGCTGCGGACATAAATGAAGCTTTCTTT

clone_size: once
v_call: TRBV21-1
j_call: TRBJ1-5
d_call: NA
cdr3_aa: CASSPPGQGLYSNQPQHF
cdr3_nt: TGTGCCAGCAGCCCTCCGGGACAGGGCCTCTATAGCAATCAGCCCCAGCATTTT

clone_size: NA
v_call: TRBV5-4
j_call: TRBJ2-7
d_call: NA
cdr3_aa: CASSLGPHSYEQYF
cdr3_nt: TGTGCCAGCAGCTTGGGACCCCACTCCTACGAGCAGTACTTC

clone_size: NA
v_call: TRBV5-8
j_call: TRBJ1-1
d_call: NA
cdr3_aa: CASSLGWNTEAFF
cdr3_nt: TGTGCCAGCAGCTTGGGCTGGAACACTGAAGCTTTCTTT

clone_size: once
v_call: TRBV5-1
j_call: TRBJ2-1
d_call: NA
cdr3_aa: CASQSRIRSYNEQFF
cdr3_nt: TGCGCCAGTCAATCCAGGATACGCTCCTACAATGAGCAGTTCTTC

clone_size: NA
v_call: TRBV5-6
j_call: TRBJ2-2
d_call: NA
cdr3_aa: CASSLWLPNTGELFF
cdr3_nt: TGTGCCAGCAGCTTGTGGCTACCGAACACCGGGGAGCTGTTTTTT

clone_size: NA
v_call: TRBV7-9
j_call: TRBJ2-1
d_call: TRBD2
cdr3_aa: CASSLGEGLGYEQFF
cdr3_nt: TGTGCCAGCAGCTTAGGGGAGGGCCTTGGCTATGAGCAGTTCTTC

clone_size: NA
v_call: TRBV19
j_call: TRBJ1-3
d_call: NA
cdr3_aa: CASINSYASGNTIYF
cdr3_nt: TGTGCCAGTATTAACAGTTACGCCTCTGGAAACACCATATATTTT

clone_size: NA
v_call: TRBV5-1
j_call: TRBJ2-2
d_call: NA
cdr3_aa: CASSLGVQGLSGELFF
cdr3_nt: TGCGCCAGCAGCTTGGGTGTACAGGGATTATCCGGGGAGCTGTTTTTT

clone_size: NA
v_call: TRBV5-4
j_call: TRBJ2-3
d_call: TRBD1
cdr3_aa: CASKPTGTGTDTQYF
cdr3_nt: TGTGCCAGCAAGCCAACCGGGACAGGTACAGATACGCAGTATTTT

clone_size: NA
v_call: TRBV2
j_call: TRBJ2-2
d_call: NA
cdr3_aa: CASSVRQNTGELFF
cdr3_nt: TGTGCCAGCAGTGTCCGGCAGAACACCGGGGAGCTGTTTTTT

clone_size: NA
v_call: TRBV7-2
j_call: TRBJ2-5
d_call: NA
cdr3_aa: CASSSESGVGETQYF
cdr3_nt: TGTGCCAGCAGCTCTGAGTCAGGGGTGGGAGAGACCCAGTACTTC

clone_size: NA
v_call: TRBV23-1
j_call: TRBJ2-6
d_call: NA
cdr3_aa: CASSHPRRGAGANVLTF
cdr3_nt: TGCGCCAGCAGTCACCCCAGACGGGGGGCAGGGGCCAACGTCCTGACTTTC

clone_size: NA
v_call: TRBV27
j_call: TRBJ1-1
d_call: NA
cdr3_aa: CASSPESYGTEAFF
cdr3_nt: TGTGCCAGCAGTCCAGAATCTTACGGCACAGAAGCTTTCTTT

clone_size: NA
v_call: TRBV5-4
j_call: TRBJ1-6
d_call: NA
cdr3_aa: CASSFQGRLESPLHF
cdr3_nt: TGTGCCAGCAGCTTCCAGGGAAGGCTAGAGTCACCCCTCCACTTT

clone_size: NA
v_call: TRBV19
j_call: TRBJ2-3
d_call: NA
cdr3_aa: CASSKSGPQKTDTQYF
cdr3_nt: TGTGCCAGTAGTAAGAGCGGGCCCCAAAAGACAGATACGCAGTATTTT

clone_size: NA
v_call: TRBV7-2
j_call: TRBJ2-7
d_call: NA
cdr3_aa: CASSLATGSYEQYF
cdr3_nt: TGTGCCAGCAGCTTAGCAACCGGGAGCTACGAGCAGTACTTC

clone_size: once
v_call: TRBV11-3
j_call: TRBJ2-3
d_call: TRBD1
cdr3_aa: CASSPLGRDRATDTQYF
cdr3_nt: TGTGCCAGCAGCCCCCTAGGCAGGGACAGGGCCACAGATACGCAGTATTTT

clone_size: NA
v_call: TRBV27
j_call: TRBJ2-7
d_call: NA
cdr3_aa: CASSLRDPYEQYF
cdr3_nt: TGTGCCAGCAGTTTGCGGGACCCCTACGAGCAGTACTTC

clone_size: NA
v_call: TRBV30
j_call: TRBJ2-1
d_call: TRBD2
cdr3_aa: CAWTTNGLAAYNEQFF
cdr3_nt: TGTGCCTGGACCACAAACGGACTAGCGGCATACAATGAGCAGTTCTTC

clone_size: NA
v_call: TRBV2
j_call: TRBJ2-1
d_call: TRBD2
cdr3_aa: CASSPEGRVNEQFF
cdr3_nt: TGTGCCAGCAGCCCCGAAGGGAGGGTCAATGAGCAGTTCTTC

clone_size: few
v_call: TRBV5-4
j_call: TRBJ2-7
d_call: NA
cdr3_aa: CASTSEWSDEQYF
cdr3_nt: TGTGCCAGCACCTCGGAGTGGTCCGACGAGCAGTACTTC

clone_size: NA
v_call: TRBV28
j_call: TRBJ1-4
d_call: NA
cdr3_aa: CASSGWAAGDEKLFF
cdr3_nt: TGTGCCAGCAGTGGATGGGCGGCAGGGGATGAAAAACTGTTTTTT

clone_size: NA
v_call: TRBV24-1
j_call: TRBJ1-5
d_call: NA
cdr3_aa: CATSDPSGQPQHF
cdr3_nt: TGTGCCACCAGTGATCCTAGCGGGCAGCCCCAGCATTTT

clone_size: NA
v_call: TRBV19
j_call: TRBJ1-3
d_call: NA
cdr3_aa: CASSLTASGNTIYF
cdr3_nt: TGTGCCAGTAGTCTAACGGCCTCTGGAAACACCATATATTTT

clone_size: NA
v_call: TRBV27
j_call: TRBJ2-5
d_call: TRBD1
cdr3_aa: CASSLVAGQGASRDQYF
cdr3_nt: TGTGCCAGCAGTTTAGTGGCCGGACAGGGAGCCTCCCGTGACCAGTACTTC

clone_size: NA
v_call: TRBV6-6
j_call: TRBJ1-5
d_call: NA
cdr3_aa: CASSYSSQLGQPQHF
cdr3_nt: TGTGCCAGCAGTTACTCGAGTCAGCTGGGACAGCCCCAGCATTTT

clone_size: NA
v_call: TRBV28
j_call: TRBJ1-3
d_call: NA
cdr3_aa: CASGLGHAGNTIYF
cdr3_nt: TGTGCCAGCGGACTCGGGCATGCTGGAAACACCATATATTTT

clone_size: NA
v_call: TRBV9
j_call: TRBJ2-3
d_call: TRBD2
cdr3_aa: CASSVADGGTQYF
cdr3_nt: TGTGCCAGCAGCGTAGCGGACGGGGGGACGCAGTATTTT

clone_size: NA
v_call: TRBV2
j_call: TRBJ2-7
d_call: TRBD1
cdr3_aa: CASSVTGDYEQYF
cdr3_nt: TGTGCCAGCAGTGTGACAGGGGACTACGAGCAGTACTTC

clone_size: few
v_call: TRBV5-6
j_call: TRBJ1-2
d_call: NA
cdr3_aa: CASSLFGAEQGYTF
cdr3_nt: TGTGCCAGCAGCTTGTTTGGGGCAGAACAGGGCTACACCTTC

clone_size: few
v_call: TRBV25-1
j_call: TRBJ2-2
d_call: TRBD1
cdr3_aa: CASSEDRDTGELFF
cdr3_nt: TGTGCCAGCAGTGAAGACAGGGACACCGGGGAGCTGTTTTTT

clone_size: NA
v_call: TRBV6-1
j_call: TRBJ1-1
d_call: NA
cdr3_aa: CASSDRYTEAFF
cdr3_nt: TGTGCCAGCAGTGATAGGTACACTGAAGCTTTCTTT

clone_size: few
v_call: TRBV9
j_call: TRBJ2-1
d_call: TRBD2
cdr3_aa: CASSVLGGSSYNEQFF
cdr3_nt: TGTGCCAGCAGCGTACTCGGGGGGAGCTCCTACAATGAGCAGTTCTTC

clone_size: NA
v_call: TRBV9
j_call: TRBJ1-2
d_call: TRBD1
cdr3_aa: CASSLHDRGVEGYTF
cdr3_nt: TGTGCCAGCAGCCTACATGACAGGGGGGTTGAGGGCTACACCTTC

clone_size: NA
v_call: TRBV15
j_call: TRBJ2-1
d_call: TRBD2
cdr3_aa: CATSKAGKGGNEQFF
cdr3_nt: TGTGCCACCAGCAAAGCGGGGAAAGGCGGGAATGAGCAGTTCTTC

clone_size: NA
v_call: TRBV9
j_call: TRBJ2-2
d_call: NA
cdr3_aa: CASSVGYGTGNTGELFF
cdr3_nt: TGTGCCAGCAGCGTAGGCTACGGGACGGGGAACACCGGGGAGCTGTTTTTT

clone_size: NA
v_call: TRBV20-1
j_call: TRBJ1-2
d_call: NA
cdr3_aa: CSASLNGYSNGYTF
cdr3_nt: TGCAGTGCTAGTTTAAACGGGTACAGCAATGGCTACACCTTC

clone_size: once
v_call: TRBV5-6
j_call: TRBJ2-7
d_call: TRBD1
cdr3_aa: CASSPRDRRFDEQYF
cdr3_nt: TGTGCCAGCAGCCCCAGGGACAGACGGTTTGACGAGCAGTACTTC

clone_size: once
v_call: TRBV30
j_call: TRBJ2-3
d_call: NA
cdr3_aa: CAWHRSGTQYF
cdr3_nt: TGTGCCTGGCACCGGAGTGGTACGCAGTATTTT

clone_size: NA
v_call: TRBV5-8
j_call: TRBJ2-1
d_call: NA
cdr3_aa: CASRPPWGANNEQFF
cdr3_nt: TGTGCCAGCAGGCCTCCGTGGGGGGCGAACAATGAGCAGTTCTTC

clone_size: NA
v_call: TRBV27
j_call: TRBJ2-5
d_call: NA
cdr3_aa: CASSFSLSRQETQYF
cdr3_nt: TGTGCCAGCAGTTTCTCACTAAGTCGGCAAGAGACCCAGTACTTC

clone_size: NA
v_call: TRBV30
j_call: TRBJ1-4
d_call: NA
cdr3_aa: CAWAWGTNEKLFF
cdr3_nt: TGTGCCTGGGCCTGGGGGACTAATGAAAAACTGTTTTTT

clone_size: once
v_call: TRBV9
j_call: TRBJ2-1
d_call: TRBD2
cdr3_aa: CASSVGASGSYNEQFF
cdr3_nt: TGTGCCAGCAGCGTAGGGGCTAGCGGCTCCTACAATGAGCAGTTCTTC

clone_size: NA
v_call: TRBV12-3/TRBV12-4
j_call: TRBJ2-5
d_call: NA
cdr3_aa: CASSLGEKETQYF
cdr3_nt: TGTGCCAGCAGCCTAGGGGAGAAAGAGACCCAGTACTTC

clone_size: once
v_call: TRBV29-1
j_call: TRBJ2-1
d_call: NA
cdr3_aa: CSVGMTNEQFF
cdr3_nt: TGCAGCGTTGGCATGACGAATGAGCAGTTCTTC

clone_size: NA
v_call: TRBV25-1
j_call: TRBJ1-2
d_call: TRBD1
cdr3_aa: CASSSGTGVGYTF
cdr3_nt: TGTGCCAGCAGTTCCGGGACAGGGGTAGGCTACACCTTC

clone_size: NA
v_call: TRBV5-1
j_call: TRBJ1-3
d_call: NA
cdr3_aa: CASSLPGADSGNTIYF
cdr3_nt: TGCGCCAGCAGCTTACCAGGGGCGGACTCTGGAAACACCATATATTTT